Below are 11 T cell receptor beta chains sequenced from a single sample in a study of OX40 agonist ivuxolimab in advanced cancers. The library came from the immunoSEQ multiplex PCR assay. TCRdb took this table from immuneACCESS and kept in-frame rearrangements with V and J called. Such tables lack part of the clones; where checked against another copy, unresolved V genes explain under half of the gap, and the rest is unexplained. The sample contains approximately 45,000 clones, 88% of them found a single time. The top ten clones comprise 52% of the sample. The sample here was CD4+ or CD8+ T cells sorted from blood, taken in a trial of the OX40 agonist ivuxolimab. These receptor sequences come from an adult with an advanced solid tumor such as melanoma, head and neck, liver or kidney cancer.

J is TRBJ2-7 and V is TRBV6-1, with 12 nucleotides matching TRBD2. CDR3 size: 17 residues. The germline V gene has CDR1 MNHNS and CDR2 SASEGT. V was clipped by 6 bases and J by 0 bases; unmatched bases: 9. CDR3 bases: TGTGCCAGCAGAGAATCTAGCGGGAGGGCCGTCTCCTACGAGCAGTACTTC. Amino acid sequence: CASRESSGRAVSYEQYF.

This rearrangement joins TRBV18 to TRBJ2-3, with TRBD2 identical over 7 bases. CDR1 KGHSH and CDR2 LQKENI come from the germline V gene. The CDR3 contains 15 residues. V lost 3 bases and J lost 6; bases outside the gene matches: 9. Written as DNA, the CDR3 is TGTGCCAGCTCACCCTGGACTAGAGGGACGGATACGCAGTATTTT. As protein: CASSPWTRGTDTQYF.

This rearrangement joins TRBV5-4 to TRBJ2-3, with D possibly called TRBD1 or TRBD2 (5 bases each). The V and J ends lost 4 bases and 1 base respectively, with 10 bases between them. The CDR3 covers 14 residues. In germline, CDR1 is SGHNT, CDR2 YYREEE (reference sequence). CDR3 in amino acids: CASSPRDRTDTQYF. In DNA, the CDR3 is TGTGCCAGCAGCCCACGGGACCGCACAGATACGCAGTATTTT.

The V gene is TRBV5-1, the J gene TRBJ2-5; no clear D. The CDR3 sequence is 13 residues long. Deletions cut 7 bases from V and 3 bases from J, with 13 bases between. Germline CDR1 and CDR2: SGHRS and YFSETQ. CDR3 region: CASRLGSEETQYF. For the CDR3, the DNA is TGCGCCAGCCGCCTGGGGTCCGAAGAGACCCAGTACTTC.

The chain uses TRBV9 and TRBJ1-2; 8 nucleotides line up with TRBD1. Germline assignment: CDR1 SGDLS and CDR2 YYNGEE. With V trimmed by 0 bases and J by 8 bases, 6 bases remained unmatched. This CDR3 comprises 14 residues. The CDR3 DNA sequence: TGTGCCAGCAGCGTAGAGGGGACAGGCGGCGGCTACACCTTC. Translating gives CASSVEGTGGGYTF.

The chain recombines TRBV2 with TRBJ1-3; no clear D. The V end lost 7 bases, the J end lost 0 bases, and 16 bases lay between the germline ends. The CDR3 totals 16 residues. The germline CDR1 and CDR2 sequences are SNHLY and FYNNEI. CDR3 sequence (DNA): TGTGCCAGCATTCTTGGAGGCTCACTCTCTGGAAACACCATATATTTT. Amino acids: CASILGGSLSGNTIYF.

The J gene is TRBJ2-5, the V gene TRBV5-4, with a possible D match to TRBD1 (6 bases). CDR3 length equals 15 residues. Germline V CDR1 and CDR2: SGHNT, YYREEE (reference sequence). V lost 4 bases to trimming and J lost 2 bases, with 15 bases between them. In nucleotides, the CDR3 is TGTGCCAGCAGCCTGGGGGACATTGGTCAAGAGACCCAGTACTTC. Protein sequence: CASSLGDIGQETQYF.

CDR3 bases: TGTGCCAGCTCCCCAGGACAGGGTATTGGCTACGAGCAGTACTTC. This translates into CASSPGQGIGYEQYF. The rearrangement links TRBV18 to TRBJ2-7; 8 nucleotides match TRBD1. This CDR3 spans 15 amino acids. Germline assignment: CDR1 KGHSH and CDR2 LQKENI. Trimming took 6 bases from V and 3 from J; bases not matched to a gene: 10.

A single count supports this clone. The CDR3 loop is CATSREGTGVNYGYTF. The CDR3 DNA sequence: TGTGCCACCAGCAGAGAAGGGACAGGGGTTAACTATGGCTACACCTTC. V usage is TRBV15 and J usage is TRBJ1-2; 10 bases line up with TRBD1. The germline V gene encodes CDR1 LNHNV and CDR2 YYDKDF (reference sequence). Trimming removed 0 bases from V and 1 base from J; junction bases left unmatched: 2. This CDR3 spans 16 amino acids. Using reference TRBV15 and TRBJ1-2 for the parts outside the CDR3, the full variable domain is DAMVIQNPRYQVTQFGKPVTLSCSQTLNHNVMYWYQQKSSQAPKLLFHYYDKDFNNEADTPDNFQSRRPNTSFCFLDIRSPGLGDTAMYLCATSREGTGVNYGYTFGSGTRLTVV.

This chain connects TRBV5-1 to TRBJ2-5; D tentatively reads TRBD1 or TRBD2 (5 bases each). V gave up 0 bases and J gave up 5 bases, with 8 bases separating them. This CDR3 has 13 amino acids. Germline assignment: CDR1 SGHRS and CDR2 YFSETQ. The CDR3 sequence is CASSLGWGETQYF. In nucleotides, the CDR3 is TGCGCCAGCAGCTTGGGATGGGGGGAGACCCAGTACTTC.

The rearrangement joins TRBV9 to TRBJ1-5; the D is unclear. This CDR3 comprises 14 residues. CDR1 SGDLS and CDR2 YYNGEE come from the germline V gene. The germline V and J ends were trimmed by 0 bases and 5 bases, with 9 bases remaining between them. The CDR3 bases are TGTGCCAGCAGCGTAGGAGACGGTTATCAGCCCCAGCATTTT. Translating gives CASSVGDGYQPQHF.